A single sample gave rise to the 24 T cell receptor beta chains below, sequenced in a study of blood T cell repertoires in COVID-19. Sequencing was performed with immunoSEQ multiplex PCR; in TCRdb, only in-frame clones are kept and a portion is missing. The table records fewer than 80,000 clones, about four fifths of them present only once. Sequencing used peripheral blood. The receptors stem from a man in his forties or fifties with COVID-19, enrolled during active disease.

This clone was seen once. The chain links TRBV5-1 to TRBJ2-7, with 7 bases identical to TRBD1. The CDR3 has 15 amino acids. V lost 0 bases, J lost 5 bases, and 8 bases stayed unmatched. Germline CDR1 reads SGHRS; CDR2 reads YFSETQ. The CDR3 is CASSLAGQTSHEQYF. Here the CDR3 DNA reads TGCGCCAGCAGCTTGGCGGGACAGACGTCACACGAGCAGTACTTC.

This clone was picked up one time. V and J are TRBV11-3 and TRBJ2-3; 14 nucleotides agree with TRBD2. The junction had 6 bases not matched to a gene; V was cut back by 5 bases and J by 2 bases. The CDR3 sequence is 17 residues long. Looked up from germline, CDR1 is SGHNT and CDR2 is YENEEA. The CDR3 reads CASSAGLAGGLTDTQYF. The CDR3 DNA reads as TGTGCCAGCAGCGCCGGACTAGCGGGGGGCCTCACAGATACGCAGTATTTT.

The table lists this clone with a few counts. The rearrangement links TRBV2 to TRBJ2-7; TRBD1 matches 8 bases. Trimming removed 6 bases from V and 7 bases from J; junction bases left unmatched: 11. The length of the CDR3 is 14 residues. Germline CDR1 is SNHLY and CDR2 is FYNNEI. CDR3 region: CASRFGQGPGEQYF. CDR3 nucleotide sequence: TGTGCCAGCAGGTTTGGACAGGGACCGGGGGAGCAGTACTTC.

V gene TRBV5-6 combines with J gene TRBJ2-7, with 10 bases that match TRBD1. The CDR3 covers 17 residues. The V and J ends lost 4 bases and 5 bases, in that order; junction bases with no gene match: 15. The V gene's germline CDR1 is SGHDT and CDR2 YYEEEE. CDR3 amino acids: CASSRIVPGQGFDEQYF. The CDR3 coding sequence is TGTGCCAGCAGCCGCATAGTACCGGGACAGGGGTTCGACGAGCAGTACTTC.

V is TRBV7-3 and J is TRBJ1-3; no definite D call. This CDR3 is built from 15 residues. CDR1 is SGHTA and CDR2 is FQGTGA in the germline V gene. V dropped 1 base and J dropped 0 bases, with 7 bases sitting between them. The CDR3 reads CASSLNSLSGNTIYF. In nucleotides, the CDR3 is TGTGCCAGCAGCTTAAACAGCCTCTCTGGAAACACCATATATTTT.

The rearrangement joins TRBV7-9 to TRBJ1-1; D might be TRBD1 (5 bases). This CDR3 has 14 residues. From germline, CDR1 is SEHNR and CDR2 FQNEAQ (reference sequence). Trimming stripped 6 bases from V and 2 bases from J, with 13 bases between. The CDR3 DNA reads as TGTGCCAGCAGATCAAGGACAAGTAACACTGAAGCTTTCTTT. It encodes CASRSRTSNTEAFF.

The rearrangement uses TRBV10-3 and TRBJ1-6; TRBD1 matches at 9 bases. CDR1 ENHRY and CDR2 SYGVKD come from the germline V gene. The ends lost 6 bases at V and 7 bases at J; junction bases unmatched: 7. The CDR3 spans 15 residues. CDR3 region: CAISRDRAGNSPLHF. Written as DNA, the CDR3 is TGTGCCATCAGCAGGGACAGGGCAGGCAATTCACCCCTCCACTTT.

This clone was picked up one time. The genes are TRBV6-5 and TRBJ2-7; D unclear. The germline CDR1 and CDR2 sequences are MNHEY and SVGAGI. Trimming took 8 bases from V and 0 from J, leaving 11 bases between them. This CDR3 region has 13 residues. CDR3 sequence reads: CASGEMSSYEQYF. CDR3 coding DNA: TGTGCCAGCGGAGAGATGAGCTCCTACGAGCAGTACTTC.

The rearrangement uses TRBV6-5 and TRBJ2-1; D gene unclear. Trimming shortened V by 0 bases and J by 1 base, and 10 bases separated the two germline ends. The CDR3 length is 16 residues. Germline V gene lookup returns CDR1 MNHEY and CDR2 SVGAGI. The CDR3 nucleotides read TGTGCCAGCAGTTACTCGTTCGAGGTTTCCTACAATGAGCAGTTCTTC. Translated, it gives CASSYSFEVSYNEQFF.

CDR3 region: CASSISGGAGRANVLTF. CDR3 in DNA: TGTGCCAGTAGTATCAGCGGGGGGGCCGGGAGGGCCAACGTCCTGACTTTC. The chain combines TRBV19 with TRBJ2-6, with 10 bases matching TRBD2. The trim removed 3 bases at V and 5 bases at J, leaving 7 bases unmatched. Germline V gene data show CDR1 as LNHDA and CDR2 as SQIVND (reference sequence). The CDR3 consists of 17 residues. Together with reference TRBV19 and TRBJ2-6, the CDR3 gives the full variable domain: DGGITQSPKYLFRKEGQNVTLSCEQNLNHDAMYWYRQDPGQGLRLIYYSQIVNDFQKGDIAEGYSVSREKKESFPLTVTSAQKNPTAFYLCASSISGGAGRANVLTFGAGSRLTVL.

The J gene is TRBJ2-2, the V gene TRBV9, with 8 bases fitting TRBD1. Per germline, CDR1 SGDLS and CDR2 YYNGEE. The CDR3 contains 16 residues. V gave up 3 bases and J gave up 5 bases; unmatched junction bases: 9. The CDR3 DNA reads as TGTGCCAGCAGCGCTAGACCCAGGGGGCGGACCGGGGAGCTGTTTTTT. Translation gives CASSARPRGRTGELFF.

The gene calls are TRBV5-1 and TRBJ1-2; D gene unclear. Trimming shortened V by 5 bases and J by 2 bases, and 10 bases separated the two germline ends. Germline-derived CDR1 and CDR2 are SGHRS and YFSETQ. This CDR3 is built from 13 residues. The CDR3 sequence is CASRGGQNYGYTF. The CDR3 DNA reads TGCGCCAGCAGGGGAGGGCAAAACTATGGCTACACCTTC.

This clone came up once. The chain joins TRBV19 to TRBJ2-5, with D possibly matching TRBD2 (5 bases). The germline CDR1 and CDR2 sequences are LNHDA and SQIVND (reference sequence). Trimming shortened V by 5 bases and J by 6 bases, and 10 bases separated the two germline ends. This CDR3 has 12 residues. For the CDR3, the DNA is TGTGCCAGTAGTCGGGATCGAAAGACCCAGTACTTC. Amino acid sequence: CASSRDRKTQYF.

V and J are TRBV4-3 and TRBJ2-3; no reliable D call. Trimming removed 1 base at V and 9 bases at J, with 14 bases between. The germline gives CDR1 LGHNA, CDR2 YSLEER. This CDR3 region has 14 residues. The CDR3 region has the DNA TGCGCCAGCAGCCAAGGGCAGGCGAAGGAAACGCAGTATTTT. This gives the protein CASSQGQAKETQYF.

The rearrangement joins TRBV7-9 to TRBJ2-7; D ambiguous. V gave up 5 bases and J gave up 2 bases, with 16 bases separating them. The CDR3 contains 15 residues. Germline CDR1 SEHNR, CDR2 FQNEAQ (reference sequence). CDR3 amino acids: CASSPRFGRPYEQYF. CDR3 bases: TGTGCCAGCAGCCCGAGGTTTGGCAGACCCTACGAGCAGTACTTC.

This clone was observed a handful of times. The CDR3 DNA reads as TGCGCCAGCAGTCAATCCCCTCCTTCAAAGAGACAGAACAATCAGCCCCAGCATTTT. This codes for CASSQSPPSKRQNNQPQHF. The rearrangement links TRBV23-1 to TRBJ1-5; a possible D gene is TRBD1 (5 bases). TRBV23-1 is identified as an open reading frame with a role that is uncertain. CDR3 length: 19 amino acids. Trimming shortened V by 0 bases and J by 3 bases, and 21 bases separated the two germline ends.

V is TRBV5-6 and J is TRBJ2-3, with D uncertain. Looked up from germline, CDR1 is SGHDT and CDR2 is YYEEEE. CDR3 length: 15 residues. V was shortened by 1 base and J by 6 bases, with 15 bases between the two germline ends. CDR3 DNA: TGTGCCAGCAGCTTGTTTGGAGATCCCAACGATACGCAGTATTTT. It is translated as CASSLFGDPNDTQYF. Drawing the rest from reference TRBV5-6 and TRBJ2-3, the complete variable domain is DAGVTQSPTHLIKTRGQQVTLRCSPKSGHDTVSWYQQALGQGPQFIFQYYEEEERQRGNFPDRFSGHQFPNYSSELNVNALLLGDSALYLCASSLFGDPNDTQYFGPGTRLTVL.

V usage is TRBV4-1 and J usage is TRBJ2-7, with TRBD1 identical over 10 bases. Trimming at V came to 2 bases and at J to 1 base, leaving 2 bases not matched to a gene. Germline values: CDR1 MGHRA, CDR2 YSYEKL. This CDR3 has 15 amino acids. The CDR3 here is CASSQTDRGSYEQYF. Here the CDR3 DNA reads TGCGCCAGCAGCCAAACGGACAGGGGGTCCTACGAGCAGTACTTC.

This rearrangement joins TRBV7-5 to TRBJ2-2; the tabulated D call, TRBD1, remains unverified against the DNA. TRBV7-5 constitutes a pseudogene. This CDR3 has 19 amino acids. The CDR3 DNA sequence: TGTGCCAGAAGCACATTAGGGGACCCCGGGACAGGGAACACCGGGGAGCTGTTTTTT. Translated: CARSTLGDPGTGNTGELFF.

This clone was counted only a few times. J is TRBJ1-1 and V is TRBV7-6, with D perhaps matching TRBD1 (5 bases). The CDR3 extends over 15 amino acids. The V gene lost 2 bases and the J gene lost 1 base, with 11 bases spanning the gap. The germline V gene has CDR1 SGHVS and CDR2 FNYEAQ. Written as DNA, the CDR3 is TGTGCCAGCAGCTTAACGGCAGGGCCGAACACTGAAGCTTTCTTT. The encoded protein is CASSLTAGPNTEAFF. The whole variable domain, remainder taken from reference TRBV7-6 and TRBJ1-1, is GAGVSQSPRYKVTKRGQDVALRCDPISGHVSLYWYRQALGQGPEFLTYFNYEAQQDKSGLPNDRFSAERPEGSISTLTIQRTEQRDSAMYRCASSLTAGPNTEAFFGQGTRLTVV.

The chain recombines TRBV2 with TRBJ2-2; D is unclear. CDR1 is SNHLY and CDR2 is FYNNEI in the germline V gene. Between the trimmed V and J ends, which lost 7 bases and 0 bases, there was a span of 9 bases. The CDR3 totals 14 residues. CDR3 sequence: CASIRDTNTGELFF. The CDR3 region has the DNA TGTGCCAGCATTCGTGACACGAACACCGGGGAGCTGTTTTTT.

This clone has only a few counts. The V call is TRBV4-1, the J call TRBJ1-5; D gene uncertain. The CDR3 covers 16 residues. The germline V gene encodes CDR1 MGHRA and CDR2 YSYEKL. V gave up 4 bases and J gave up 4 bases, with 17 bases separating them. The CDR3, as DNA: TGCGCCAGCAGCCCTTCCTCCCGGGGAATTAATCAGCCCCAGCATTTT. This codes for CASSPSSRGINQPQHF.

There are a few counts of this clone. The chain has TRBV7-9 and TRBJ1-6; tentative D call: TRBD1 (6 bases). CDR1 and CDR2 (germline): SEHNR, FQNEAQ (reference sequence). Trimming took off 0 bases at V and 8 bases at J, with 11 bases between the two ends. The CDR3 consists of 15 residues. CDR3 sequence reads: CASSLAIAGDSPLHF. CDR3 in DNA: TGTGCCAGCAGCTTAGCGATTGCAGGGGATTCACCCCTCCACTTT.

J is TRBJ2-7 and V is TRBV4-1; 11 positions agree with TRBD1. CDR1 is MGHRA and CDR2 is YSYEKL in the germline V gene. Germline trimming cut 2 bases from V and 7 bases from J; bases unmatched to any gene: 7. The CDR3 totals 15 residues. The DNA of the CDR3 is TGCGCCAGCAGCCAACAAGGACAGGGGGCGCAGGAGCAGTACTTC. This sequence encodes CASSQQGQGAQEQYF.